Reported below is one T cell receptor (beta chain). Libraries were prepared by immunoSEQ multiplex PCR; TCRdb keeps only in-frame clonotypes and omits some of them. Among fewer than 95,000 clones, more than 85% were seen once, and the ten largest hold about 3.4%. The data stem from a study of OX40 agonist ivuxolimab in advanced cancers. The germline V gene encodes CDR1 SGHVT and CDR2 SQSDAQ. CDR3 length equals 16 residues. The V end lost 5 bases, the J end lost 3 bases, and 18 bases lay between the germline ends. The source material was CD4+ or CD8+ T cells sorted from blood, sampled in a trial of the OX40 agonist ivuxolimab. The receptor comes from an adult with an advanced solid tumor such as melanoma, head and neck, liver or kidney cancer. The genes are TRBV7-4 and TRBJ2-3, with a possible D match to TRBD2 (9 bases). CDR3 region: CASSPGGGRETDTQYF. The CDR3 DNA reads TGTGCCAGCAGCCCAGGGGGCGGGAGGGAAACAGATACGCAGTATTTT.